The TCR beta chain described here comes from a study of blood T cell repertoires in COVID-19. In the study overall: Collection of acute and convalescent COVID-19 samples took place in the United States, Italy and Spain. PBMCs, B-cell-depleted T cells, or T cells provided the cDNA or gDNA that made up the material.

Original methodology: By means of reference gene primer amplification, nucleated cell counts were estimated. Sequencing was performed with immunoSEQ multiplex PCR; in TCRdb, only in-frame clones are kept and a portion is missing. V, J and clone size are taken as reported in that table, and D and trimming were inferred from the DNA itself. The repertoire holds around 290,000 clones, with about 89% as singletons. V lost 6 bases and J lost 5, with 18 bases in between. The CDR3 has 15 amino acids. CDR1 and CDR2 from the germline V gene are MDHEN and SYDVKM. V gene TRBV28 combines with J gene TRBJ2-3; possibly TRBD2 for D (6 bases). This receptor was identified in a woman between 45 and 65 years old who had recovered from COVID-19. The source material was peripheral blood. CDR3 in DNA: TGTGCCAGCAGGGGGACTTGGGAATGGAGAGATACGCAGTATTTT. It specifies CASRGTWEWRDTQYF.